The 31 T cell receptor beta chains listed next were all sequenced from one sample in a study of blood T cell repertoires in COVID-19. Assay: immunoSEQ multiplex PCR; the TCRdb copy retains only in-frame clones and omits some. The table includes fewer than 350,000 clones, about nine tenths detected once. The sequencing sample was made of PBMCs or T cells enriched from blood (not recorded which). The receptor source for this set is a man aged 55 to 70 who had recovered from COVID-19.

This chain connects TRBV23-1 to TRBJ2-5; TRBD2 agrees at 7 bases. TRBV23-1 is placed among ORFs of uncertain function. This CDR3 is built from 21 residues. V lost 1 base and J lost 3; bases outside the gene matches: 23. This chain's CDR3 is CASSQWSGRPRGAGTKETQYF. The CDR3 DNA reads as TGCGCCAGCAGTCAATGGTCTGGACGGCCAAGGGGAGCGGGGACCAAAGAGACCCAGTACTTC.

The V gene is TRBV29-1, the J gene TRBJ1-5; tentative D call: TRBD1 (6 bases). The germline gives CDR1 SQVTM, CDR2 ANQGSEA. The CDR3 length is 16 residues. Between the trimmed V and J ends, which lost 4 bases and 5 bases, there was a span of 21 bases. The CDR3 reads CSVANLGARGYQPQHF. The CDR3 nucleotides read TGCAGCGTTGCTAACCTGGGGGCCAGGGGTTATCAGCCCCAGCATTTT.

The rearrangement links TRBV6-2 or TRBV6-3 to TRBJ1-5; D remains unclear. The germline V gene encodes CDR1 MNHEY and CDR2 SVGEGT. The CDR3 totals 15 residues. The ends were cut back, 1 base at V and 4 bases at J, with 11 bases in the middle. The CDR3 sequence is CASSYLISGNQPQHF. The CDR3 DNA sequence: TGTGCCAGCAGTTACTTAATTTCGGGGAATCAGCCCCAGCATTTT.

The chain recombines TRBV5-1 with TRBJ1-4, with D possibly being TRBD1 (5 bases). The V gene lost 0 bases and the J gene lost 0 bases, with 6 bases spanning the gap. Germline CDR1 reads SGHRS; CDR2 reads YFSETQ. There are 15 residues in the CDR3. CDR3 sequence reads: CASSLEQATNEKLFF. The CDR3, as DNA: TGCGCCAGCAGCTTGGAACAGGCAACTAATGAAAAACTGTTTTTT.

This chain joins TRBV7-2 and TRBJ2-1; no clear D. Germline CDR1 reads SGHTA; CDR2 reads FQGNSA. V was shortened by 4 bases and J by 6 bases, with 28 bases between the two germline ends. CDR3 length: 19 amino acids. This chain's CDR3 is CASSSRWLSASRLINEQFF. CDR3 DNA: TGTGCCAGCAGCTCACGCTGGCTTTCGGCGTCCCGACTGATCAATGAGCAGTTCTTC.

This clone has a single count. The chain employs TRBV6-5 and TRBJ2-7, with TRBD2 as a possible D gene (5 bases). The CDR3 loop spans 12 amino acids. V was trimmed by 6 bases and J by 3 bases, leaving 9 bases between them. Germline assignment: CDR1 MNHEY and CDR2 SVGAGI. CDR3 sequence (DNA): TGTGCCAGCAGGGTGGACTTCTACGAGCAGTACTTC. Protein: CASRVDFYEQYF.

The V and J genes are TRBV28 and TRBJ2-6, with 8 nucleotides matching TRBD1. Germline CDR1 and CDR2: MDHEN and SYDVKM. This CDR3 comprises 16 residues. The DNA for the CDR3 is TGTGCTTGTTTGCAGGGGGCGGGCTCTGGGGCCAACGTCCTGACTTTC. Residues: CACLQGAGSGANVLTF.

CDR3 DNA sequence: TGTGCCAGCAGCTTAGTGGGGGCTGGTGGCTACACCTTC. Protein product: CASSLVGAGGYTF. J is TRBJ1-2 and V is TRBV7-9; a possible D gene is TRBD1 (6 bases). This CDR3 is built from 13 residues. Trimming left V 1 base short and J 7 bases short, with 10 bases between. CDR1 SEHNR and CDR2 FQNEAQ come from the germline V gene (reference sequence).

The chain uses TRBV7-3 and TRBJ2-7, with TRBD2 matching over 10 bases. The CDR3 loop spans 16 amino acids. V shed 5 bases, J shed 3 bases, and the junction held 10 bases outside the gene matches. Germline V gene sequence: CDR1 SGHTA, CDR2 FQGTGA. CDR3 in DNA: TGTGCCAGCAGCCCCTCCAGGACTAGCGGCAGCTACGAGCAGTACTTC. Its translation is CASSPSRTSGSYEQYF.

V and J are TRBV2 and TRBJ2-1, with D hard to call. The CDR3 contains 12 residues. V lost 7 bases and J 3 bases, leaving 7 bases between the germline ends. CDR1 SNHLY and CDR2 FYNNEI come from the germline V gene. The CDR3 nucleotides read TGTGCCAGCAATCCGGGCTACAATGAGCAGTTCTTC. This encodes CASNPGYNEQFF.

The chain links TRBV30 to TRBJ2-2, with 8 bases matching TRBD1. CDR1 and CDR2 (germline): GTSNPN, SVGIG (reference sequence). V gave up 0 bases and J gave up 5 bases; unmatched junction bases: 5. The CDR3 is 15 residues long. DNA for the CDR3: TGTGCCTGGAGTGTTCAGGGGGCTATTACCGGGGAGCTGTTTTTT. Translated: CAWSVQGAITGELFF.

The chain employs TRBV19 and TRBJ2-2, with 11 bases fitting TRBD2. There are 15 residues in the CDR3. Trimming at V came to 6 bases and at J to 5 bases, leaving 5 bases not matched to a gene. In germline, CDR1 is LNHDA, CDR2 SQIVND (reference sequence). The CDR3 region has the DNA TGTGCCAGTAGAACTAGCGGGAGAGGGACCGGGGAGCTGTTTTTT. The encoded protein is CASRTSGRGTGELFF.

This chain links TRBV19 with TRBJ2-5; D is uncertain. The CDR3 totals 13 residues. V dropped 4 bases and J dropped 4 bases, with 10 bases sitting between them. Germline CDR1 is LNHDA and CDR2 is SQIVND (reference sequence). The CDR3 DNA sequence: TGTGCCAGTAGTAAGAGTCGCTTAGAGACCCAGTACTTC. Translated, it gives CASSKSRLETQYF.

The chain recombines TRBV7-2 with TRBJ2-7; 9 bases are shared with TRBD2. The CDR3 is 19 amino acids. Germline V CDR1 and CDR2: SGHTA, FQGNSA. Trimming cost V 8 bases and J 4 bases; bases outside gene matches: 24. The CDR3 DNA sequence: TGTGCCAGCTCGACAACTAGCGGGCCGGTGGGTGGGAGAGCATACGAGCAGTACTTC. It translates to CASSTTSGPVGGRAYEQYF.

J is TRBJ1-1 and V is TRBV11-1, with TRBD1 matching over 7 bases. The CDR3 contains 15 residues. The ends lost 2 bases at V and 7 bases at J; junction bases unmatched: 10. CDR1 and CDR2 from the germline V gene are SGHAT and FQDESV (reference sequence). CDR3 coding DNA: TGTGCCAGCAGCTTAAGGGGGACAGAGATGAGTGAAGCTTTCTTT. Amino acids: CASSLRGTEMSEAFF.

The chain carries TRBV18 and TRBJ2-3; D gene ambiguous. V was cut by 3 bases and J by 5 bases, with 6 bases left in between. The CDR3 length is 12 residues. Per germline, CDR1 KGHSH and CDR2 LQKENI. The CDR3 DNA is TGTGCCAGCTCACCCCTGTTAGATACGCAGTATTTT. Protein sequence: CASSPLLDTQYF. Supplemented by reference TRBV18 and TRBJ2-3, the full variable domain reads NAGVMQNPRHLVRRRGQEARLRCSPMKGHSHVYWYRQLPEEGLKFMVYLQKENIIDESGMPKERFSAEFPKEGPSILRIQQVVRGDSAAYFCASSPLLDTQYFGPGTRLTVL.

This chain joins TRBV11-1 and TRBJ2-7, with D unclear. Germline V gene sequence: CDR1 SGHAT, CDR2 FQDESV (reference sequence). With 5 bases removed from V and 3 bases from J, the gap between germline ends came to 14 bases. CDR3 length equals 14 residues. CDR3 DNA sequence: TGTGCCAGCAGCGTTCGAATCTCGAGCTACGAGCAGTACTTC. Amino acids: CASSVRISSYEQYF.

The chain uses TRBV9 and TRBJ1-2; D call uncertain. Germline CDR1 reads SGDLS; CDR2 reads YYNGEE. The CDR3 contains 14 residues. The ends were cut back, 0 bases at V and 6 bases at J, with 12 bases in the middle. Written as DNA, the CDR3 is TGTGCCAGCAGCGTAGTTCACAGTACCAATGGCTACACCTTC. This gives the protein CASSVVHSTNGYTF. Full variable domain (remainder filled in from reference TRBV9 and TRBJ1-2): DSGVTQTPKHLITATGQRVTLRCSPRSGDLSVYWYQQSLDQGLQFLIQYYNGEERAKGNILERFSAQQFPDLHSELNLSSLELGDSALYFCASSVVHSTNGYTFGSGTRLTVV.

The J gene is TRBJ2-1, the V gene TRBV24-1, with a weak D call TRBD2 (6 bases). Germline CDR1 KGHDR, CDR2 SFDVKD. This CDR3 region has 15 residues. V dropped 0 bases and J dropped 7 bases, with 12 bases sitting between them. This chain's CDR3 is CATSDLPGRPNEQFF. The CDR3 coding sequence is TGTGCCACCAGTGATTTGCCAGGGAGGCCAAATGAGCAGTTCTTC.

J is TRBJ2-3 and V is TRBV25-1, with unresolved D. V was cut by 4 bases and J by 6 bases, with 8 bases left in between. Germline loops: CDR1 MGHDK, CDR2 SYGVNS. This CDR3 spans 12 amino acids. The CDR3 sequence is CASSAGWDTQYF. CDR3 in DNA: TGTGCCAGCAGTGCAGGATGGGATACGCAGTATTTT.

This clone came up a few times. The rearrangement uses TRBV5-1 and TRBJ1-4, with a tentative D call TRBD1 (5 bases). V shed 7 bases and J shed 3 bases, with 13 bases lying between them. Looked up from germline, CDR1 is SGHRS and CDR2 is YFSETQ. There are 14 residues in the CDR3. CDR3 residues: CASRAGGSNEKLFF. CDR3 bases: TGCGCCAGCCGCGCCGGGGGGTCTAATGAAAAACTGTTTTTT.

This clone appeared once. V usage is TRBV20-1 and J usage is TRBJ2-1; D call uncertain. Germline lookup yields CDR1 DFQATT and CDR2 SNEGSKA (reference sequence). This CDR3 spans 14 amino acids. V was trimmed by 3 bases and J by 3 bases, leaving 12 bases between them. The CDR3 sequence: CSASGRVGYNEQFF. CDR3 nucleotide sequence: TGCAGTGCTAGTGGCCGGGTCGGCTACAATGAGCAGTTCTTC.

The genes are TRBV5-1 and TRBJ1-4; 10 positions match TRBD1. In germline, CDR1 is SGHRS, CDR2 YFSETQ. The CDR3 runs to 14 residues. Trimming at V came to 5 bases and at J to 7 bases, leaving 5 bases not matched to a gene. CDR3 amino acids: CASRPGTGAEKLFF. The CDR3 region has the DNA TGCGCCAGCAGACCCGGGACAGGGGCTGAAAAACTGTTTTTT.

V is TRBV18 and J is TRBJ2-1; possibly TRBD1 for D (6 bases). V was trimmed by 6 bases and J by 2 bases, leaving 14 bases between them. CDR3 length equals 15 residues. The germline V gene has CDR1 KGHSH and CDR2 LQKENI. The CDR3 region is CASSQIQGTYNEQFF. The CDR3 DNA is TGTGCCAGCTCCCAAATCCAGGGGACCTACAATGAGCAGTTCTTC.

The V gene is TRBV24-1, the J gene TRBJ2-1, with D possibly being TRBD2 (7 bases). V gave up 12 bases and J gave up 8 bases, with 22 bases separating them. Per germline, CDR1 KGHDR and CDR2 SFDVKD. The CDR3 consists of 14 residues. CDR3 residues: CAAKGGEGHHEQFF. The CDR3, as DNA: TGTGCCGCCAAGGGGGGGGAGGGCCACCATGAGCAGTTCTTC.

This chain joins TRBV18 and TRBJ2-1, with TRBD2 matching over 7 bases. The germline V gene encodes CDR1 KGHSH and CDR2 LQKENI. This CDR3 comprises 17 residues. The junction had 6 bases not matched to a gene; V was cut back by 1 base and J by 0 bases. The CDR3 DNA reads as TGTGCCAGCTCACCACGTCCAGCGGGGTACTCCTACAATGAGCAGTTCTTC. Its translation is CASSPRPAGYSYNEQFF.

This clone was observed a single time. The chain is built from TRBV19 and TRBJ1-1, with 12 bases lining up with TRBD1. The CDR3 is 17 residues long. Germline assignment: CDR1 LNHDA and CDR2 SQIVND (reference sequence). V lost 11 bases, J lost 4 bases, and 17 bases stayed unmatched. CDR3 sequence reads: CAERRRDRGRGATEAFF. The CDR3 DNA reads TGTGCCGAGAGACGCCGGGACAGGGGGCGCGGCGCCACTGAAGCTTTCTTT.

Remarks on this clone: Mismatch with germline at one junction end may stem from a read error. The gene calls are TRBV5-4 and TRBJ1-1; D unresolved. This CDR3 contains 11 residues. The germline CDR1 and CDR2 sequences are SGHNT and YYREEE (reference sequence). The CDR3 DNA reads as TGTGCCAGCAGCTTGGGGGCCGCGCCGTCCTTT. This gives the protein CASSLGAAPSF.

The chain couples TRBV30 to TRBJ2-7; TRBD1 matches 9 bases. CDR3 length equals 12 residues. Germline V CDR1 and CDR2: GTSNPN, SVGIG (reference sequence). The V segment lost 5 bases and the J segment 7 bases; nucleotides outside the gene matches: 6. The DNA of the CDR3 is TGTGCCTGGGGGGACAGGGCAGGTGAGCAGTACTTC. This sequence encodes CAWGDRAGEQYF. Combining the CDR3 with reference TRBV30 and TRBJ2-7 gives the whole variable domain SQTIHQWPATLVQPVGSPLSLECTVEGTSNPNLYWYRQAAGRGLQLLFYSVGIGQISSEVPQNLSASRPQDRQFILSSKKLLLSDSGFYLCAWGDRAGEQYFGPGTRLTVT.

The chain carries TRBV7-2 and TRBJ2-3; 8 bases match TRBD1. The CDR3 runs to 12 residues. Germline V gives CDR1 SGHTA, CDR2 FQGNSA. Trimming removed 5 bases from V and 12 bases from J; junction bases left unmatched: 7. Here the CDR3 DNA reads TGTGCCAGCAGCCAACCAGGGGGCCATCAGTATTTT. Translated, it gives CASSQPGGHQYF.

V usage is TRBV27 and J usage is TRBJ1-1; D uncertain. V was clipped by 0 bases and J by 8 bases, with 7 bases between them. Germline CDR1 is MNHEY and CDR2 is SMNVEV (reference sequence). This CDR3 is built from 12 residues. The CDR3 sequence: CASSLSAGEAFF. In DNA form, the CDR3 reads TGTGCCAGCAGTTTATCGGCAGGCGAAGCTTTCTTT.